A selection of T cell receptor beta chains follows, all from one sample in a study of blood T cell repertoires in COVID-19. TCRdb keeps only in-frame clones here, not all; method: immunoSEQ multiplex PCR. Of 200,000 to 250,000 clones listed, less than 85% were seen once; the top ten hold about 2%. Specimen: PBMCs or T cells enriched from blood (not recorded which). Receptor source: a man aged 55 to 70 who had recovered from COVID-19. The CDR3 runs from the conserved cysteine through the conserved F or W. Each record gives: clone size, V gene, D gene, J gene, CDR3 DNA, CDR3 protein. D genes are given only for firm matches. Clone size is stated in some rows and not others, as once, few, many or a class when expanded.

size: -
V: TRBV15
D: -
J: TRBJ1-5
DNA: TGTGCCACCAGCAGAGACCAGGGGTCTCAGCCCCAGCATTTT
CDR3: CATSRDQGSQPQHF

size: -
V: TRBV11-3
D: TRBD1
J: TRBJ1-1
DNA: TGTGCCAGCAGCTTAGGGACAGGGACTGAAGCTTTCTTT
CDR3: CASSLGTGTEAFF

size: -
V: TRBV7-8
D: TRBD2
J: TRBJ2-1
DNA: TGTGCCAGCAGCTTATCTAGCGGGGGTGGTAATGAGCAGTTCTTC
CDR3: CASSLSSGGGNEQFF

size: -
V: TRBV27
D: -
J: TRBJ1-1
DNA: TGTGCCAGCAGTTTATCGGGGGCCCTGAACACTGAAGCTTTCTTT
CDR3: CASSLSGALNTEAFF

size: -
V: TRBV25-1
D: TRBD1
J: TRBJ1-2
DNA: TGTGCCAGCAGTGTTTCGGGACAGGGGGGAGGCTACACCTTC
CDR3: CASSVSGQGGGYTF

size: -
V: TRBV27
D: TRBD1
J: TRBJ1-5
DNA: TGTGCCAGCAGTCGAACAGGGGGCAATCAGCCCCAGCATTTT
CDR3: CASSRTGGNQPQHF

size: -
V: TRBV6-1
D: -
J: TRBJ2-5
DNA: TGTGCCAGCAGTGAAGTTCCGGGACTCCAGTACTTC
CDR3: CASSEVPGLQYF

size: -
V: TRBV5-1
D: TRBD1
J: TRBJ1-1
DNA: TGCGCCAGCAGACCGACTACAGGGGGGAACACTGAAGCTTTCTTT
CDR3: CASRPTTGGNTEAFF

size: -
V: TRBV11-2
D: -
J: TRBJ1-5
DNA: TGTGCCAGCAGCCCCGAGGGAGGTAGCAATCAGCCCCAGCATTTT
CDR3: CASSPEGGSNQPQHF

size: once
V: TRBV5-6
D: -
J: TRBJ1-5
DNA: TGTGCCAGCAGCTTGTGGGCCAGTAATCAGCCCCAGCATTTT
CDR3: CASSLWASNQPQHF

size: once
V: TRBV6-5
D: -
J: TRBJ2-2
DNA: TGTGCCAGCAGTTCGGCCGGGGAGCTGTTTTTT
CDR3: CASSSAGELFF

size: once
V: TRBV5-1
D: TRBD1
J: TRBJ2-2
DNA: TGCGCCAGCACCGTGGGACAGACCTTCCACACCGGGGAGCTGTTTTTT
CDR3: CASTVGQTFHTGELFF

size: -
V: TRBV7-6
D: -
J: TRBJ2-1
DNA: TGTGCCAGCAGCACGCACCGGGACACAACAAACAATGAGCAGTTCTTC
CDR3: CASSTHRDTTNNEQFF

size: -
V: TRBV28
D: TRBD2
J: TRBJ2-5
DNA: TGTGCCAGCAGCTCAGGACTAGCGGGGGTCACAAAGACCCAGTACTTC
CDR3: CASSSGLAGVTKTQYF

size: once
V: TRBV27
D: -
J: TRBJ1-5
DNA: TGTGCCAGCAGTCCCGGACAGTTACAGCCCCAGCATTTT
CDR3: CASSPGQLQPQHF

size: -
V: TRBV19
D: TRBD1
J: TRBJ1-2
DNA: TGTGCCAGTACCAGGGACAGGGAATCCTCTGGCTACACCTTC
CDR3: CASTRDRESSGYTF

size: -
V: TRBV7-2
D: -
J: TRBJ2-7
DNA: TGTGCCAGCAGCTTAGGATCCCCCACAACCTACGAGCAGTACTTC
CDR3: CASSLGSPTTYEQYF

size: once
V: TRBV5-6
D: -
J: TRBJ1-2
DNA: TGTGCCAGCAGCTTGAACAGGGACTATGGCTACACCTTC
CDR3: CASSLNRDYGYTF

size: -
V: TRBV2
D: -
J: TRBJ1-3
DNA: TGTGCCAGCAGTGAAATACAGGCAACCTCTGGAAACACCATATATTTT
CDR3: CASSEIQATSGNTIYF

size: -
V: TRBV18
D: -
J: TRBJ2-5
DNA: TGTGCCAGCTCACCCTACGGGGAGACCCAGTACTTC
CDR3: CASSPYGETQYF

size: -
V: TRBV19
D: TRBD2
J: TRBJ2-2
DNA: TGTGCCAGTAGCCCATTTAATAGCGGGGGGGCTAACACCGGGGAGCTGTTTTTT
CDR3: CASSPFNSGGANTGELFF

size: -
V: TRBV6-4
D: TRBD1
J: TRBJ2-1
DNA: TGTGCCAGCAGCAAAGAGGGGGCTTACAATGAGCAGTTCTTC
CDR3: CASSKEGAYNEQFF

size: -
V: TRBV13
D: -
J: TRBJ1-4
DNA: TGTGCCAGCAGCTTAGGCCTTGGGCAGATGAATGAAAAACTGTTTTTT
CDR3: CASSLGLGQMNEKLFF

size: -
V: TRBV6-6
D: -
J: TRBJ1-4
DNA: TGTGCCAGCAGTTATGGTTCGGGGGGCGGTGAAAAACTGTTTTTT
CDR3: CASSYGSGGGEKLFF

size: -
V: TRBV5-8
D: TRBD1
J: TRBJ1-4
DNA: TGTGCCAGCAGCCCCGGGACAGGGGTCGGTAATGAAAAACTGTTTTTT
CDR3: CASSPGTGVGNEKLFF

size: -
V: TRBV7-9
D: -
J: TRBJ1-3
DNA: TGTGCCAGCAGCTTAGTAGGGGACACCATATATTTT
CDR3: CASSLVGDTIYF

size: -
V: TRBV7-9
D: -
J: TRBJ1-1
DNA: TGTGCCAGCAGCTTAGTTTCGGGGGGCCATGCTGAAGCTTTCTTT
CDR3: CASSLVSGGHAEAFF

size: -
V: TRBV6-6
D: -
J: TRBJ2-7
DNA: TGTGCCAGCAGTTATTTAGAGGGTCTCTCCTACGAGCAGTACTTC
CDR3: CASSYLEGLSYEQYF

size: -
V: TRBV7-6
D: TRBD2
J: TRBJ2-3
DNA: TGTGCCAGCAGCTCCCAGACTAGCGGGGGGGCAGATACGCAGTATTTT
CDR3: CASSSQTSGGADTQYF

size: -
V: TRBV6-2/TRBV6-3
D: -
J: TRBJ2-6
DNA: TGTGCCAGCAGTACAGGGAAAGCCACCTCTGGGGCCAACGTCCTGACTTTC
CDR3: CASSTGKATSGANVLTF

size: -
V: TRBV9
D: -
J: TRBJ2-5
DNA: TGTGCCAGCAGCGTAGAGGCCCCGGGCAGGGTGGGGGAGACCCAGTACTTC
CDR3: CASSVEAPGRVGETQYF

size: -
V: TRBV5-1
D: TRBD2
J: TRBJ2-1
DNA: TGCGCCAGCAGCTCGATTAGCGGGGGGAATGAGCAGTTCTTC
CDR3: CASSSISGGNEQFF

size: -
V: TRBV11-2
D: -
J: TRBJ1-1
DNA: TGTGCCAGCAGCGCCCGACAGCCGAACACTGAAGCTTTCTTT
CDR3: CASSARQPNTEAFF

size: -
V: TRBV12-3/TRBV12-4
D: TRBD2
J: TRBJ2-7
DNA: TGTGCCAGCAGTCAGCGGGGGGACCACGAGCAGTACTTC
CDR3: CASSQRGDHEQYF

size: -
V: TRBV19
D: -
J: TRBJ2-2
DNA: TGTGCCAGTAGCACTACCTCGGCTATCCCCGGGGAGCTGTTTTTT
CDR3: CASSTTSAIPGELFF

size: once
V: TRBV30
D: -
J: TRBJ2-5
DNA: TGTGCCTGGAGTGAACCTTCCGGGACCCCGGGGAGGGAGACCCAGTACTTC
CDR3: CAWSEPSGTPGRETQYF

size: once
V: TRBV6-5
D: -
J: TRBJ2-7
DNA: TGTGCCAGCAGTTACATCCGGGAGTCCTACGAGCAGTACTTC
CDR3: CASSYIRESYEQYF

size: -
V: TRBV6-5
D: -
J: TRBJ2-2
DNA: TGTGCCAGCAGAAGGGGGTGGACTGGGGAGCTGTTTTTT
CDR3: CASRRGWTGELFF

size: few
V: TRBV7-3
D: TRBD1
J: TRBJ2-2
DNA: TGTGCCAGCAGCTTAACGCGAGACAGGGTTGGAACCGGGGAGCTGTTTTTT
CDR3: CASSLTRDRVGTGELFF

size: -
V: TRBV7-8
D: TRBD1
J: TRBJ1-3
DNA: TGTGCCAGCAGCCCGGGACAGATAGGAAACACCATATATTTT
CDR3: CASSPGQIGNTIYF

size: -
V: TRBV28
D: TRBD1
J: TRBJ1-1
DNA: TGTGCCAGCACCTTATCCCAGGGGGCAGCTGAAGCTTTCTTT
CDR3: CASTLSQGAAEAFF